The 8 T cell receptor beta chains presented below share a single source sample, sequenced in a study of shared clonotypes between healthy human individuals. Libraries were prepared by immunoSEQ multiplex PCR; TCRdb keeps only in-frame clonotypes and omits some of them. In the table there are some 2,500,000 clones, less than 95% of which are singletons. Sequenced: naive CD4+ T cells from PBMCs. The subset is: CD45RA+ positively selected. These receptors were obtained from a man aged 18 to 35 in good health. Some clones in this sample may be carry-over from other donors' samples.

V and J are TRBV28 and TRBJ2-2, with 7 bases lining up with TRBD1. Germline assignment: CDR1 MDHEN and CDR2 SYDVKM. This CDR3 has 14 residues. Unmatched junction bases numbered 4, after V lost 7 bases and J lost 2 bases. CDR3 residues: CASNQGDNTGELFF. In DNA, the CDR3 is TGTGCCAGCAACCAGGGGGACAACACCGGGGAGCTGTTTTTT.

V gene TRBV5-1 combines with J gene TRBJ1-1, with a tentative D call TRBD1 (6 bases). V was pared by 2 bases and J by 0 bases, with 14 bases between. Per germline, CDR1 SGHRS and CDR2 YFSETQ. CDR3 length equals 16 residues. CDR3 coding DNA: TGCGCCAGCAGCTTTTCGGCAGGGGCACTGAACACTGAAGCTTTCTTT. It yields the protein CASSFSAGALNTEAFF.

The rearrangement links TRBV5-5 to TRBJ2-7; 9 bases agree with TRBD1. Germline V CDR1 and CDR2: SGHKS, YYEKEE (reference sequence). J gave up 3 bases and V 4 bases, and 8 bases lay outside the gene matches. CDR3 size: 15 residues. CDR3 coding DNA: TGTGCCAGCAGCCCGCCCGGGGACAGGGTCTACGAGCAGTACTTC. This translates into CASSPPGDRVYEQYF. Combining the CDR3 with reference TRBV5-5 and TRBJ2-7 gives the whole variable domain DAGVTQSPTHLIKTRGQQVTLRCSPISGHKSVSWYQQVLGQGPQFIFQYYEKEERGRGNFPDRFSARQFPNYSSELNVNALLLGDSALYLCASSPPGDRVYEQYFGPGTRLTVT.

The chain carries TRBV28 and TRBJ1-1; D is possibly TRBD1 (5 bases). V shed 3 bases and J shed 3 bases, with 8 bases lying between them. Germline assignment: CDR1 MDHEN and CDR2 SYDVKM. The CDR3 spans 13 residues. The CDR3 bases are TGTGCCAGCAGTTTTAGCAGGGACACTGAAGCTTTCTTT. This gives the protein CASSFSRDTEAFF.

In nucleotides, the CDR3 is TGTGCCAGCAGAAGACTCATTAATGAAAAACTGTTTTTT. Translated, it gives CASRRLINEKLFF. The chain couples TRBV7-8 to TRBJ1-4; D not resolved. The CDR3 is 13 amino acids. CDR1 SGHVS and CDR2 FQNEAQ come from the germline V gene. V gave up 6 bases and J gave up 4 bases, with 9 bases separating them.

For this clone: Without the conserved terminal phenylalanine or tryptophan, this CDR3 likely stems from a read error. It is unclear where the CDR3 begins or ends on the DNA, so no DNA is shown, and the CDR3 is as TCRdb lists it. The CDR3 loop is CTSSQDVPPPKGD. V and J are TRBV1 and TRBJ2-7; no DNA check was done on the table's D call, TRBD1. TRBV1 is noted as a pseudogene. With termini counted, the CDR3 has 13 amino acids.

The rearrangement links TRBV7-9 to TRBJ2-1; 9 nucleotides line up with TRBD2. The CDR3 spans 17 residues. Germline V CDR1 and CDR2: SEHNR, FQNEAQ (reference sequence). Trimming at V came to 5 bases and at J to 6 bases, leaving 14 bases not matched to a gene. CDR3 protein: CASSLSRGLARGNEQFF. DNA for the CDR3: TGTGCCAGCAGCCTTTCGAGGGGACTAGCTAGGGGCAATGAGCAGTTCTTC.

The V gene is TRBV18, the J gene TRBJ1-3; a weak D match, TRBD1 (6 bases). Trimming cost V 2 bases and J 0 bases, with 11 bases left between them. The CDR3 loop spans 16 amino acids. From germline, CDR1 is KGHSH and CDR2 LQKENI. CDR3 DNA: TGTGCCAGCTCACCAGGACAGCTACCCTCTGGAAACACCATATATTTT. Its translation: CASSPGQLPSGNTIYF. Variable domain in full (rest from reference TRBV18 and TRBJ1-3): NAGVMQNPRHLVRRRGQEARLRCSPMKGHSHVYWYRQLPEEGLKFMVYLQKENIIDESGMPKERFSAEFPKEGPSILRIQQVVRGDSAAYFCASSPGQLPSGNTIYFGEGSWLTVV.